This TCR beta chain was recorded in a study of T cells in Graves' hyperthyroidism and ophthalmopathy. The table lists this clonotype with many counts. Orbital computed tomography and thyroid ultrasound, together with serum TRAb and thyroxine and clinical symptoms, were used for diagnoses. It was less than 13 ml of fresh peripheral blood that supplied the PBMCs. Trimming took off 1 base at V and 4 bases at J, with 14 bases between the two ends. From germline, CDR1 is LGHNT and CDR2 FRNRAP. This CDR3 is 15 amino acids long. The CDR3 regions of TCR beta were amplified from RNA transcripts. When the TCR CDR3 underwent first-round RT-PCR, the HTBI primer set was used. TCRdb passed the multiplex PCR reads through MiXCR, listing each CDR3 protein once. The sample holds 450,000 to 600,000 distinct CDR3 sequences, less than 15% seen once.

The rearrangement uses TRBV12-5 and TRBJ2-7, with D perhaps matching TRBD2 (5 bases). Sequenced sample: blood. The sequence was obtained from a woman between 35 and 50 years old with Graves' hyperthyroidism. CDR3 protein: CASGLGSPRGYEQYF. The CDR3 DNA is TGTGCTAGTGGTTTGGGGTCCCCTAGAGGGTACGAGCAGTACTTC.